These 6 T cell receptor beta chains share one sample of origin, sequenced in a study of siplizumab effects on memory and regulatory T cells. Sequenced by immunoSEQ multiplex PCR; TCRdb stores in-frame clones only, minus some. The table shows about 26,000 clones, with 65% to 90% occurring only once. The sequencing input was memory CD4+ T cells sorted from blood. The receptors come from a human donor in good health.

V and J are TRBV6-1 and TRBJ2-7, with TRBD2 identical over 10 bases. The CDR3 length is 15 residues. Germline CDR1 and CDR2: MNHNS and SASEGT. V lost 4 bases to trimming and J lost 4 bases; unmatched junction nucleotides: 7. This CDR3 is CASSALAGERYEQYF. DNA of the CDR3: TGTGCCAGCAGTGCCCTAGCGGGAGAGCGGTACGAGCAGTACTTC.

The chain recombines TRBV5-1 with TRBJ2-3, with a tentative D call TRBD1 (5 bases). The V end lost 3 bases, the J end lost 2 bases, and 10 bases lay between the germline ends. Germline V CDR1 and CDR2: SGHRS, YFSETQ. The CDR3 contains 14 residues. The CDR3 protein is CASSWRQFTDTQYF. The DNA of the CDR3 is TGCGCCAGCAGCTGGAGACAGTTCACAGATACGCAGTATTTT.

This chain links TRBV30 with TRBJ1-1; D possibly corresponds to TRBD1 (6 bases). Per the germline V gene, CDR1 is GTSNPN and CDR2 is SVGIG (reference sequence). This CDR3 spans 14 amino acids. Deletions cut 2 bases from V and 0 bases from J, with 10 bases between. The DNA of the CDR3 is TGTGCCTGGAGTAGGGGGGTGATGAACACTGAAGCTTTCTTT. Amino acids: CAWSRGVMNTEAFF.

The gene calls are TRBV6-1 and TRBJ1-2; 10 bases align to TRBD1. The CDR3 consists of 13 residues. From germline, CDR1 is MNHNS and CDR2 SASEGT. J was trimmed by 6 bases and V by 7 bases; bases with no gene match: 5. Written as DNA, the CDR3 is TGTGCCAGCACCCGGGACAGGGGTAATGGCTACACCTTC. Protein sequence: CASTRDRGNGYTF.

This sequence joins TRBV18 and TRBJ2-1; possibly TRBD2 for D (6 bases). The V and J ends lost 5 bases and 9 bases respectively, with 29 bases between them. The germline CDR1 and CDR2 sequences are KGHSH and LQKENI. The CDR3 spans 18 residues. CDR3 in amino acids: CASSFIGGRNPDKIEQFF. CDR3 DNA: TGTGCCAGCTCATTTATAGGAGGGCGGAACCCCGATAAAATTGAGCAGTTCTTC.

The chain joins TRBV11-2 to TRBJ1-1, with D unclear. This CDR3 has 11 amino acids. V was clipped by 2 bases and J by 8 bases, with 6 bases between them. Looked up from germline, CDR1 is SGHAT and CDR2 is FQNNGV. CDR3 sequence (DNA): TGTGCCAGCAGCTTACTCTGGGAAGCTTTCTTT. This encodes CASSLLWEAFF.